These T cell receptor beta chains were read from a single sample in a study of control samples from healthy donors and cancer patients. Here immunoSEQ multiplex PCR was the method, and the copy in TCRdb shows in-frame clones only, minus some. This table holds about 170,000 clones, about nine tenths found once. The sequenced material came from blood. These receptors were taken from a woman in her 30s in good health. CDR3s include the opening cysteine and the closing phenylalanine or tryptophan. A D gene is named only where the DNA matches it firmly. Clone size is shown for a subset of rows, as once, few, many or a class of expanded clone.

J gene | D gene | clone size | V gene | CDR3 length | CDR3 protein | CDR3 DNA
TRBJ1-2 | - | - | TRBV18 | 11 | CASSDIYGYTF | TGTGCCAGCTCCGACATCTATGGCTACACCTTC
TRBJ1-1 | - | once | TRBV7-3 | 13 | CASSLMGSPEAFF | TGTGCCAGCAGCTTAATGGGAAGCCCTGAAGCTTTCTTT
TRBJ1-3 | - | - | TRBV13 | 15 | CASSSDSLSGNTIYF | TGTGCCAGCAGCAGCGACAGCCTCTCTGGAAACACCATATATTTT
TRBJ2-7 | TRBD1 | - | TRBV7-3 | 14 | CASSPDRGYHEQYF | TGTGCCAGCAGCCCGGACAGGGGATACCACGAGCAGTACTTC
TRBJ1-2 | TRBD1 | once | TRBV5-4 | 15 | CASTIDRVVNYGYTF | TGTGCCAGCACTATAGACAGGGTAGTTAACTATGGCTACACCTTC
TRBJ2-1 | - | - | TRBV12-3/TRBV12-4 | 12 | CASSETDNEQFF | TGTGCCAGCAGTGAGACGGACAATGAGCAGTTCTTC
TRBJ2-1 | - | - | TRBV4-1 | 16 | CASSQEGRVTYNEQFF | TGCGCCAGCAGCCAAGAGGGGAGAGTAACCTACAATGAGCAGTTCTTC
TRBJ1-1 | - | - | TRBV7-9 | 12 | CAGPKPNTEAFF | TGTGCCGGCCCGAAACCGAACACTGAAGCTTTCTTT
TRBJ2-5 | TRBD1 | - | TRBV4-1 | 15 | CASSPRQGYQETQYF | TGCGCCAGCAGCCCCAGACAGGGCTACCAAGAGACCCAGTACTTC
TRBJ2-2 | - | - | TRBV30 | 13 | CAWSSGSTGELFF | TGTGCCTGGAGTTCAGGGAGCACCGGGGAGCTGTTTTTT
TRBJ2-4 | - | - | TRBV2 | 15 | CASSESQLAKNIQYF | TGTGCCAGCAGTGAATCACAGCTAGCCAAAAACATTCAGTACTTC
TRBJ2-5 | TRBD1 | - | TRBV27 | 15 | CASSDRDRGQETQYF | TGTGCCAGCAGTGACCGGGACAGGGGGCAAGAGACCCAGTACTTC
TRBJ2-2 | - | - | TRBV3-1/TRBV3-2 | 14 | CASSRTRYTGELFF | TGTGCCAGCAGTCGGACGCGTTACACCGGGGAGCTGTTTTTT
TRBJ1-2 | TRBD1 | - | TRBV6-6 | 13 | CASTPGQNYGYTF | TGTGCCAGCACCCCGGGACAGAACTATGGCTACACCTTC
TRBJ2-1 | TRBD2 | - | TRBV7-8 | 15 | CASSATSGRVNEQFF | TGTGCCAGCAGCGCGACTAGCGGGAGGGTCAATGAGCAGTTCTTC
TRBJ2-2 | - | - | TRBV6-4 | 13 | CASSDGGTGELFF | TGTGCCAGCAGTGATGGAGGGACCGGGGAGCTGTTTTTT
TRBJ1-1 | - | - | TRBV7-8 | 14 | CASSLQTATTEAFF | TGTGCCAGCAGCTTACAGACAGCGACCACTGAAGCTTTCTTT
TRBJ1-3 | - | few | TRBV6-1 | 15 | CASSEAPISGNTIYF | TGTGCCAGCAGTGAAGCGCCCATCTCTGGAAACACCATATATTTT
TRBJ1-2 | - | - | TRBV5-1 | 14 | CASSLAQDLYGYTF | TGCGCCAGCAGCTTAGCCCAGGACCTCTATGGCTACACCTTC
TRBJ2-3 | TRBD2 | few | TRBV6-4 | 13 | CASSGTSEDTQYF | TGTGCCAGCAGTGGGACTAGCGAAGATACGCAGTATTTT
TRBJ1-5 | - | - | TRBV2 | 16 | CASRPDRIYSNQPQHF | TGTGCCAGCAGGCCAGACAGGATTTATAGCAATCAGCCCCAGCATTTT
TRBJ2-7 | - | - | TRBV5-1 | 14 | CASAPGGASYEQYF | TGCGCCAGCGCCCCCGGGGGCGCGTCCTACGAGCAGTACTTC
TRBJ2-7 | TRBD2 | many | TRBV9 | 15 | CASSVDDSGRFEQYF | TGTGCCAGCAGCGTAGATGATAGCGGGAGATTCGAGCAGTACTTC
TRBJ1-2 | - | - | TRBV10-3 | 15 | CAISESHSLNYGYTF | TGTGCCATCAGTGAGTCGCACAGTCTAAACTATGGCTACACCTTC
TRBJ1-6 | TRBD1 | - | TRBV2 | 15 | CARTRPGQRNSPLHF | TGTGCCAGGACTAGACCGGGACAGAGAAATTCACCCCTCCACTTT
TRBJ2-5 | TRBD2 | - | TRBV24-1 | 15 | CATSDWVGGSETQYF | TGTGCCACCAGTGATTGGGTCGGGGGGTCAGAGACCCAGTACTTC
TRBJ1-1 | - | once | TRBV6-1 | 14 | CASSDSDSHTEAFF | TGTGCCAGCAGTGACAGCGACAGCCACACTGAAGCTTTCTTT
TRBJ1-2 | TRBD1 | - | TRBV29-1 | 12 | CSVLDRGAGYTF | TGCAGCGTTCTTGACAGGGGGGCCGGCTACACCTTC